A single sample is the source of the 29 T cell receptor beta chains below, sequenced in a study of technical replicates of blood from a few donors (dated by TCRdb to about 2017). Libraries were constructed by the immunoSEQ multiplex PCR assay. TCRdb limited this immuneACCESS table to in-frame rearrangements with V and J called. A share of clones is missing; checked studies link under half to unresolved V genes, and the rest is unexplained. Here the sample has around 86,000 clones; 96% occur a single time. Around 0.18% of the sample belongs to the ten largest clones. Sequencing was performed on T cells isolated from PBMCs. The receptor source for this set is a human donor in good health.

The count of this clone is one. The chain employs TRBV15 and TRBJ2-7, with 7 bases identical to TRBD2. CDR1 and CDR2 (germline): LNHNV, YYDKDF (reference sequence). Germline trimming cut 4 bases from V and 0 bases from J; bases unmatched to any gene: 3. The CDR3 runs to 14 residues. CDR3 bases: TGTGCCACCAGCACCCGGGGGGACTCCTACGAGCAGTACTTC. It yields the protein CATSTRGDSYEQYF.

The rearrangement links TRBV9 to TRBJ1-4, with 7 positions matching TRBD1. The V segment lost 0 bases and the J segment 4 bases; nucleotides outside the gene matches: 3. Germline V CDR1 and CDR2: SGDLS, YYNGEE. The CDR3 runs to 15 residues. CDR3 amino acids: CASSVEGTVNEKLFF. Here the CDR3 DNA reads TGTGCCAGCAGCGTAGAGGGGACAGTTAATGAAAAACTGTTTTTT.

This chain joins TRBV10-1 and TRBJ2-7; 8 bases map to TRBD1. Unmatched junction bases numbered 6, after V lost 6 bases and J lost 5 bases. Germline-derived CDR1 and CDR2 are WNHNN and SYGVQD (reference sequence). CDR3 length equals 13 residues. The CDR3 sequence is CASRETGAHEQYF. CDR3 nucleotides: TGCGCCAGCAGGGAGACAGGGGCCCACGAGCAGTACTTC.

The V gene is TRBV27, the J gene TRBJ2-7; TRBD1 matches 7 bases. Germline trimming cut 2 bases from V and 7 bases from J; bases unmatched to any gene: 8. Germline CDR1 reads MNHEY; CDR2 reads SMNVEV (reference sequence). The CDR3 has 14 amino acids. The CDR3 DNA is TGTGCCAGCAGTTTAATTAAGGGGGCAGGTGAGCAGTACTTC. Its protein product is CASSLIKGAGEQYF.

The chain couples TRBV6-6 to TRBJ2-7, with a weak D call TRBD2 (5 bases). Between the trimmed V and J ends, which lost 5 bases and 0 bases, there was a span of 8 bases. The germline gives CDR1 MNHNY, CDR2 SVGAGI (reference sequence). CDR3 length equals 13 residues. The CDR3 reads CASSRAASYEQYF. CDR3 DNA: TGTGCCAGCAGTAGAGCGGCCTCCTACGAGCAGTACTTC.

V and J are TRBV7-2 and TRBJ2-7; D not resolved. V dropped 3 bases and J dropped 2 bases, with 5 bases sitting between them. This CDR3 is 12 amino acids long. The V gene's germline CDR1 is SGHTA and CDR2 FQGNSA. The CDR3 sequence: CASSFDTYEQYF. The CDR3 coding sequence is TGTGCCAGCAGCTTCGACACCTACGAGCAGTACTTC.

The chain recombines TRBV10-2 with TRBJ1-2, with no clear D. Germline values: CDR1 WSHSY, CDR2 SAAADI. The V gene lost 6 bases and the J gene lost 8 bases, with 19 bases spanning the gap. This CDR3 has 14 amino acids. CDR3 in amino acids: CASSFEAGVGGYTF. DNA for the CDR3: TGCGCCAGCAGCTTCGAGGCCGGGGTGGGAGGCTACACCTTC.

The chain carries TRBV5-1 and TRBJ2-5, with D tentatively TRBD1 (5 bases). Deletions cut 4 bases from V and 5 bases from J, with 12 bases between. CDR3 length: 13 amino acids. The germline V gene encodes CDR1 SGHRS and CDR2 YFSETQ. CDR3 residues: CASSPRQLETQYF. For the CDR3, the DNA is TGCGCCAGCAGCCCTCGACAGTTGGAGACCCAGTACTTC.

This chain joins TRBV29-1 and TRBJ2-3; D is possibly TRBD2 (5 bases). Germline values: CDR1 SQVTM, CDR2 ANQGSEA. CDR3 length equals 13 residues. V lost 3 bases, J lost 4 bases, and 11 bases lay in between. The CDR3 spells CSVEGLASDTQYF. CDR3 DNA: TGCAGCGTTGAGGGCCTAGCTTCAGATACGCAGTATTTT.

The V and J genes are TRBV9 and TRBJ2-3, with TRBD2 matching 7 bases. Germline CDR1 and CDR2: SGDLS and YYNGEE. This CDR3 contains 15 residues. The trim removed 0 bases at V and 3 bases at J, leaving 4 bases unmatched. This CDR3 is CASSVGGSITDTQYF. In nucleotides, the CDR3 is TGTGCCAGCAGCGTAGGCGGGAGTATTACAGATACGCAGTATTTT.

This chain joins TRBV27 and TRBJ1-5; D is ambiguous. The V and J ends lost 3 bases and 6 bases respectively, with 12 bases between them. The CDR3 sequence is 14 residues long. Germline CDR1 reads MNHEY; CDR2 reads SMNVEV (reference sequence). The CDR3 sequence is CASSFMARGQPQHF. In DNA, the CDR3 is TGTGCCAGCAGTTTTATGGCGCGGGGTCAGCCCCAGCATTTT.

This sequence joins TRBV4-2 and TRBJ1-2; maybe TRBD1 (6 bases). Deletions cut 0 bases from V and 0 bases from J, with 14 bases between. The CDR3 covers 17 residues. The germline CDR1 and CDR2 sequences are LGHNA and YNFKEQ. The CDR3 nucleotides are TGTGCCAGCAGCCAAGATACCCGGACAGCTCCTAACTATGGCTACACCTTC. This codes for CASSQDTRTAPNYGYTF.

Here the CDR3 reads CASSHRTIDYGYTF. The CDR3 coding sequence is TGTGCCAGCAGCCACAGGACCATAGACTATGGCTACACCTTC. The genes are TRBV7-9 and TRBJ1-2; the D gene is possibly TRBD1 (5 bases). CDR1 SEHNR and CDR2 FQNEAQ come from the germline V gene (reference sequence). Deletions cut 5 bases from V and 3 bases from J, with 13 bases between. The CDR3 has 14 residues.

In DNA form, the CDR3 reads TGCGCCAGCAGCTTGTTCCCTAGCGGGGGGGGAGAGCAGTTCTTC. Amino acid sequence: CASSLFPSGGGEQFF. The J gene is TRBJ2-1, the V gene TRBV5-1; 12 nucleotides align to TRBD2. Germline CDR1 SGHRS, CDR2 YFSETQ. There are 15 residues in the CDR3. Unmatched junction bases numbered 6, after V lost 1 base and J lost 10 bases.

V is TRBV13 and J is TRBJ2-5, with 14 positions matching TRBD2. CDR3 length: 21 residues. The ends lost 2 bases at V and 4 bases at J; junction bases unmatched: 18. CDR1 and CDR2 (germline): PRHDT, FYEKMQ (reference sequence). The CDR3 sequence: CASSLSLYPGTSGRRVETQYF. CDR3 nucleotide sequence: TGTGCCAGCAGCTTATCCCTCTACCCCGGGACTAGCGGGAGAAGGGTAGAGACCCAGTACTTC. The complete variable domain, with remaining parts taken from reference TRBV13 and TRBJ2-5, reads AAGVIQSPRHLIKEKRETATLKCYPIPRHDTVYWYQQGPGQDPQFLISFYEKMQSDKGSIPDRFSAQQFSDYHSELNMSSLELGDSALYFCASSLSLYPGTSGRRVETQYFGPGTRLLVL.

The gene calls are TRBV6-4 and TRBJ2-1; TRBD2 aligns across 8 bases. V lost 4 bases and J lost 0; bases outside the gene matches: 2. The length of the CDR3 is 15 residues. The germline V gene has CDR1 MRHNA and CDR2 SNTAGT. The CDR3 protein is CASSASGGSYNEQFF. CDR3 DNA sequence: TGTGCCAGCAGTGCCAGCGGGGGCTCCTACAATGAGCAGTTCTTC.

This rearrangement joins TRBV7-3 to TRBJ2-1; 12 bases agree with TRBD2. The germline V gene has CDR1 SGHTA and CDR2 FQGTGA. V shed 5 bases and J 8 bases; nucleotides not matched to a gene: 10. There are 16 residues in the CDR3. The CDR3 spells CASSRRTSGDFDEQFF. CDR3 sequence (DNA): TGTGCCAGCAGCCGAAGGACTAGCGGGGACTTCGATGAGCAGTTCTTC.

The chain combines TRBV30 with TRBJ1-3, with D hard to call. The CDR3 totals 13 residues. Germline CDR1 GTSNPN, CDR2 SVGIG (reference sequence). Trimming took off 5 bases at V and 3 bases at J, with 11 bases between the two ends. The CDR3 nucleotides read TGTGCCTGGCAGAAGAGAGGTGGAAACACCATATATTTT. As protein: CAWQKRGGNTIYF. Based on the CDR3 plus reference TRBV30 and TRBJ1-3, the full variable domain is SQTIHQWPATLVQPVGSPLSLECTVEGTSNPNLYWYRQAAGRGLQLLFYSVGIGQISSEVPQNLSASRPQDRQFILSSKKLLLSDSGFYLCAWQKRGGNTIYFGEGSWLTVV.

The genes are TRBV28 and TRBJ2-3; TRBD1 might be the D (6 bases). The germline V gene encodes CDR1 MDHEN and CDR2 SYDVKM. V was pared by 5 bases and J by 2 bases, with 23 bases between. The CDR3 length is 18 residues. The CDR3: CASSLPTKGHGNTDTQYF. CDR3 coding DNA: TGTGCCAGCAGTCTCCCTACCAAGGGACACGGTAACACAGATACGCAGTATTTT.

This rearrangement joins TRBV2 to TRBJ2-3; D unclear. Trimming pared 7 bases from V and 2 bases from J, leaving 13 bases between. Germline lookup yields CDR1 SNHLY and CDR2 FYNNEI. There are 14 residues in the CDR3. The CDR3 region is CASTIEHNTDTQYF. The CDR3 bases are TGTGCCAGCACGATCGAACATAACACAGATACGCAGTATTTT.

The chain employs TRBV28 and TRBJ1-2, with no clear D. Germline V gene data show CDR1 as MDHEN and CDR2 as SYDVKM. V lost 8 bases, J lost 7 bases, and 20 bases lay in between. The CDR3 extends over 14 amino acids. CDR3 residues: CASGSGTQVGGYTF. The DNA of the CDR3 is TGTGCCAGCGGCTCCGGCACGCAGGTTGGTGGCTACACCTTC.

The rearrangement links TRBV7-8 to TRBJ1-3; TRBD1 aligns across 7 bases. Per germline, CDR1 SGHVS and CDR2 FQNEAQ. Trimming removed 5 bases from V and 0 bases from J; junction bases left unmatched: 7. CDR3 length: 16 residues. The CDR3 nucleotides are TGTGCCAGCAGCATCGGACAGGCGCACTCTGGAAACACCATATATTTT. Translating gives CASSIGQAHSGNTIYF.

The chain carries TRBV5-1 and TRBJ2-7; a weak D match, TRBD2 (6 bases). From germline, CDR1 is SGHRS and CDR2 YFSETQ. The CDR3 totals 14 residues. The germline V and J ends were trimmed by 0 bases and 6 bases, with 13 bases remaining between them. The CDR3 DNA reads as TGCGCCAGCAGCTTGGAACTAGCTCCGGCCGAGCAGTACTTC. This codes for CASSLELAPAEQYF.

V and J are TRBV28 and TRBJ2-1; the match to TRBD1 covers 8 bases. The V gene end was trimmed by 3 bases and the J gene end by 10 bases; junction bases not matched to a gene: 11. The CDR3 runs 15 residues. Germline assignment: CDR1 MDHEN and CDR2 SYDVKM. CDR3 sequence: CASSLQDRDCGEQFF. DNA for the CDR3: TGTGCCAGCAGTTTGCAGGACAGGGATTGTGGGGAGCAGTTCTTC.

The chain carries TRBV11-3 and TRBJ2-2; perhaps TRBD2 as D (6 bases). The V gene's germline CDR1 is SGHNT and CDR2 YENEEA. The length of the CDR3 is 16 residues. V was trimmed by 5 bases and J by 4 bases, leaving 17 bases between them. CDR3 residues: CASSPVTGTPTGELFF. For the CDR3, the DNA is TGTGCCAGCAGCCCCGTCACCGGGACTCCCACCGGGGAGCTGTTTTTT. Combining the CDR3 with reference TRBV11-3 and TRBJ2-2 gives the whole variable domain EAGVVQSPRYKIIEKKQPVAFWCNPISGHNTLYWYLQNLGQGPELLIRYENEEAVDDSQLPKDRFSAERLKGVDSTLKIQPAELGDSAVYLCASSPVTGTPTGELFFGEGSRLTVL.

The chain combines TRBV6-5 with TRBJ2-4; possibly TRBD2 for D (6 bases). The V end was cut by 2 bases, the J end by 6 bases, with 11 bases between. Germline-derived CDR1 and CDR2 are MNHEY and SVGAGI. The CDR3 is 14 residues long. The DNA of the CDR3 is TGTGCCAGCAGTTACCGGAGGGTCGGAAACATTCAGTACTTC. This translates into CASSYRRVGNIQYF.

The J gene is TRBJ1-1, the V gene TRBV6-4, with 8 bases fitting TRBD1. Germline V lookup: CDR1 MRHNA, CDR2 SNTAGT. The CDR3 runs 14 residues. V was clipped by 4 bases and J by 3 bases; unmatched bases: 4. CDR3 DNA: TGTGCCAGCAGTGTGGACAGGGAATACACTGAAGCTTTCTTT. The encoded protein is CASSVDREYTEAFF.

The genes are TRBV5-6 and TRBJ2-5; a weak D match, TRBD1 (6 bases). V dropped 5 bases and J dropped 7 bases, with 18 bases sitting between them. The CDR3 consists of 14 residues. Per the germline V gene, CDR1 is SGHDT and CDR2 is YYEEEE. The CDR3 DNA reads TGTGCCAGCAGGGGGGCTTCTTTCCGGGGGACCCAGTACTTC. Translating it yields CASRGASFRGTQYF.

The chain recombines TRBV2 with TRBJ1-1; the D gene is possibly TRBD1 (6 bases). V gave up 6 bases and J gave up 0 bases, with 20 bases separating them. This CDR3 region has 17 residues. Germline CDR1 is SNHLY and CDR2 is FYNNEI. CDR3 protein: CASRPYTGFSLNTEAFF. For the CDR3, the DNA is TGTGCCAGCAGGCCCTACACAGGGTTTTCATTGAACACTGAAGCTTTCTTT.